This record looks at one T cell receptor beta chain sequence and its context. Antigen specificity is unknown. The record originates from a study of blood T cells in healthy people across ages. Alongside a J-beta primer mix, a sample-barcoded 5' primer served in a second PCR lasting roughly 7 to 11 cycles. Each CDR3 protein gets one entry after TCRdb re-called the 5' RACE reads with MiXCR. Here the sample spans 700,000 or so distinct CDR3 sequences, 20% to 25% being singletons. The V gene lost 5 bases and the J gene lost 0 bases, with 11 bases spanning the gap. This CDR3 has 14 residues. CDR1 is DFQATT and CDR2 is SNEGSKA in the germline V gene (reference sequence). Those donating, healthy Caucasian individuals from Russia, were aged about 6 to 95. The total RNA that was extracted per sample amounted to at least 5 micrograms. Study outcomes and limitations: When set beside aged donors, long-lived donors presented more naive CD4+ cells and higher diversity. Conclusively comparing naive with antigen-experienced cells was impossible with unsorted PBMCs.

The sequenced material came from blood. The V gene is TRBV20-1, the J gene TRBJ2-1; no clear D gene. The source is a man aged 65-85 years in good health. The CDR3 region is CSAVHLSSYNEQFF. The DNA of the CDR3 is TGCAGTGCTGTCCACCTCAGCTCCTACAATGAGCAGTTCTTC.